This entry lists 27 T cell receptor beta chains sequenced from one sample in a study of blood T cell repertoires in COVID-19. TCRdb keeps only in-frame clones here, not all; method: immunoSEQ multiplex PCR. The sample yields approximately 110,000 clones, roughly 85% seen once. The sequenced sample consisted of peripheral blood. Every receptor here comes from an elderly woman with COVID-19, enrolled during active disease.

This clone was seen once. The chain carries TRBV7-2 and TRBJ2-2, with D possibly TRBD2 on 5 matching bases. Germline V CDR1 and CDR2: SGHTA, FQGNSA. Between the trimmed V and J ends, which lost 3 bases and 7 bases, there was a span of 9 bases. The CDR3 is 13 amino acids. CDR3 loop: CASSFGLLGELFF. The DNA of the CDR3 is TGTGCCAGCAGCTTTGGACTTCTCGGGGAGCTGTTTTTT.

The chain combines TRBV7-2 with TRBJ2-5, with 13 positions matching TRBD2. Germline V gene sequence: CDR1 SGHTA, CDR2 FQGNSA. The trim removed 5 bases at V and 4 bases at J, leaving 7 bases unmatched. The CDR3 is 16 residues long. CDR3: CASSPRRTSGRETQYF. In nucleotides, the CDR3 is TGTGCCAGCAGCCCTAGACGGACTAGCGGGAGAGAGACCCAGTACTTC.

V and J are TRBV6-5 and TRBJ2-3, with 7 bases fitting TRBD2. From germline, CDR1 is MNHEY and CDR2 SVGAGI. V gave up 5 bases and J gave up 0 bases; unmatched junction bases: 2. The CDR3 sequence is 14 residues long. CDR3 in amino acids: CASSSGTSTDTQYF. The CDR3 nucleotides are TGTGCCAGCAGTAGCGGGACCAGCACAGATACGCAGTATTTT.

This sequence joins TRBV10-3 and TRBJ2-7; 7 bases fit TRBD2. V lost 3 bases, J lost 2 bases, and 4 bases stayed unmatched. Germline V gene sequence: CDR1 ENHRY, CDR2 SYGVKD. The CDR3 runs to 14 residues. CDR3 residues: CAISDRLAAYEQYF. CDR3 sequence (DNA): TGTGCCATCAGTGATCGGCTAGCGGCCTACGAGCAGTACTTC.

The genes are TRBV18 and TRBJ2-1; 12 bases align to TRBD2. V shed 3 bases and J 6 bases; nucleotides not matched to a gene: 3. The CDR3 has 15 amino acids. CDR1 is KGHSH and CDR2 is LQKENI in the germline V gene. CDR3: CASSPTSGSSNEQFF. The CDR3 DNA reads TGTGCCAGCTCACCGACTAGCGGGAGTTCCAATGAGCAGTTCTTC. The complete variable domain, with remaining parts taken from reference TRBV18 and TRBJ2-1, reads NAGVMQNPRHLVRRRGQEARLRCSPMKGHSHVYWYRQLPEEGLKFMVYLQKENIIDESGMPKERFSAEFPKEGPSILRIQQVVRGDSAAYFCASSPTSGSSNEQFFGPGTRLTVL.

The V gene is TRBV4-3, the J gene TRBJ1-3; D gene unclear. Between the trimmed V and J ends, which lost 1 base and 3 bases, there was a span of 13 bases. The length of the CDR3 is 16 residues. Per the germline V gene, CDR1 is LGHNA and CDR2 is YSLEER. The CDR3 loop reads CASSQVREGVGNTIYF. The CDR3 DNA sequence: TGCGCCAGCAGCCAAGTCCGCGAGGGTGTTGGAAACACCATATATTTT.

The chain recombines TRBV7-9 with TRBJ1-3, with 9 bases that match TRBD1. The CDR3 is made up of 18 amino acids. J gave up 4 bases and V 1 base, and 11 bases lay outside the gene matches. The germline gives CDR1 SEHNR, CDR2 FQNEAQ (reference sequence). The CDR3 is CASSLELLRTGAGNTIYF. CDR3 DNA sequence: TGTGCCAGCAGCTTAGAATTACTGCGGACAGGGGCCGGAAACACCATATATTTT.

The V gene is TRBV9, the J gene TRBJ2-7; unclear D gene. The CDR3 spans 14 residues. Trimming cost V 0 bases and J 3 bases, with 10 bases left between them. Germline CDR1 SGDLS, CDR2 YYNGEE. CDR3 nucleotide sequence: TGTGCCAGCAGCGTAGGAATCTTAGACTACGAGCAGTACTTC. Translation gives CASSVGILDYEQYF.

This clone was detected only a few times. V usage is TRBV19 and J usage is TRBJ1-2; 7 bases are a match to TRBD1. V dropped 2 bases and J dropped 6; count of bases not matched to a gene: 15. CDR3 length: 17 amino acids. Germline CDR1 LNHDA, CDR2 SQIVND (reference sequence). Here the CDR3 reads CASSISPLTGVENGYTF. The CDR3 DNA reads TGTGCCAGTAGTATATCCCCTCTCACAGGGGTGGAGAATGGCTACACCTTC.

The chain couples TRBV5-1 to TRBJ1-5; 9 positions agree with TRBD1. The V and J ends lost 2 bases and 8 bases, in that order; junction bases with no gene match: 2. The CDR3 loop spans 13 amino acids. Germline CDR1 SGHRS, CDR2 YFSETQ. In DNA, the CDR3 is TGCGCCAGCAGCTTCCGACAGGGGGAGCCCCAGCATTTT. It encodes CASSFRQGEPQHF.

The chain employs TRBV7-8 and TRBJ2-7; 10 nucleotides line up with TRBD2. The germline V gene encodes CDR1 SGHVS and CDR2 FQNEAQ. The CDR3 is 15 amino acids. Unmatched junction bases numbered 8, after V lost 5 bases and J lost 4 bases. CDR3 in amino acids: CASSSRGLALYEQYF. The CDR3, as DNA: TGTGCCAGCAGCAGCAGGGGACTAGCGCTTTACGAGCAGTACTTC.

The CDR3 sequence is CASSRAGELFF. Written as DNA, the CDR3 is TGTGCCAGCTCAAGAGCCGGGGAGCTGTTTTTT. The chain couples TRBV7-2 to TRBJ2-2; D not certain. The CDR3 runs to 11 residues. Germline CDR1 and CDR2: SGHTA and FQGNSA. The V end lost 8 bases, the J end lost 6 bases, and 7 bases lay between the germline ends.

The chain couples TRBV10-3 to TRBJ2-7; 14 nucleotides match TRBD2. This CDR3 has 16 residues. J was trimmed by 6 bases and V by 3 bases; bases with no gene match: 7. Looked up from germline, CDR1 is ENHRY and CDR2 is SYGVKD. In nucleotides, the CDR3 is TGTGCCATCAGTGATGGCAGGACTAGCGGGAGGAGCGAGCAGTACTTC. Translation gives CAISDGRTSGRSEQYF.

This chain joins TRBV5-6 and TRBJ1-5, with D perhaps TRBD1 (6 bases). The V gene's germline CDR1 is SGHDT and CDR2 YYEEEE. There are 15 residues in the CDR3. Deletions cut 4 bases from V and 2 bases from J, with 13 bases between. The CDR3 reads CASSPGVWGNQPQHF. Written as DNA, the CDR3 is TGTGCCAGCAGCCCAGGGGTTTGGGGCAATCAGCCCCAGCATTTT. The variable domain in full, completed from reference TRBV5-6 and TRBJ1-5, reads DAGVTQSPTHLIKTRGQQVTLRCSPKSGHDTVSWYQQALGQGPQFIFQYYEEEERQRGNFPDRFSGHQFPNYSSELNVNALLLGDSALYLCASSPGVWGNQPQHFGDGTRLSIL.

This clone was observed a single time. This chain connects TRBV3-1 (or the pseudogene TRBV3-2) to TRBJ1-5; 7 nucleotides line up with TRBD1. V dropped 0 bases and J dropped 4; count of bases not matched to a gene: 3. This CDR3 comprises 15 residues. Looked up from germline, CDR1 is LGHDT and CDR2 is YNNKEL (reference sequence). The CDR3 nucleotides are TGTGCCAGCAGCCAAGACGGGACAGAAAATCAGCCCCAGCATTTT. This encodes CASSQDGTENQPQHF.

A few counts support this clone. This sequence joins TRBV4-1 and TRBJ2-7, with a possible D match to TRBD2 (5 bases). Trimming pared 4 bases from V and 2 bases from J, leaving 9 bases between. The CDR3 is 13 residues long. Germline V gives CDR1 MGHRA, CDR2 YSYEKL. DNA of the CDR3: TGCGCCAGCAGCCGCGGGCAAACCTACGAGCAGTACTTC. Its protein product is CASSRGQTYEQYF.

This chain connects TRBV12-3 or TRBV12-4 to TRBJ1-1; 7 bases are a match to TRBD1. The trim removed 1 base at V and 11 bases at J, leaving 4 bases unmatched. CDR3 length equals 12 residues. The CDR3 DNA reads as TGTGCCAGCAGTTTAGAGACAGGGAGGGCTTTCTTT. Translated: CASSLETGRAFF.

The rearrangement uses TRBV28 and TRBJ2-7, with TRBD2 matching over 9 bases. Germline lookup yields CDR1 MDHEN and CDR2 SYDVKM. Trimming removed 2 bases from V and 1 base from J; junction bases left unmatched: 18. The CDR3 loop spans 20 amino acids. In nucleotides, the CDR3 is TGTGCCAGCAGTTTAAGCGGCTCAGGGTTGAGCGGGAGGAAGTCCTACGAGCAGTACTTC. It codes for CASSLSGSGLSGRKSYEQYF.

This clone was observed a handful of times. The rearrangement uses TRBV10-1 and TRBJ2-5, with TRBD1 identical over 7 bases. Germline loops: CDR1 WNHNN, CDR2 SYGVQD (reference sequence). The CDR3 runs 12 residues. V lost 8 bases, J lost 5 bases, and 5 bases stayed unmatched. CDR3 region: CASLGGSETQYF. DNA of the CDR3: TGCGCCAGCTTAGGGGGCTCGGAGACCCAGTACTTC.

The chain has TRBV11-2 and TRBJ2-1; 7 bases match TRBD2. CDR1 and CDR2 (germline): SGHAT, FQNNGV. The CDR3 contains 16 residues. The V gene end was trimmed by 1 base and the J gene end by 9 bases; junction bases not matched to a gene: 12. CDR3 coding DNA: TGTGCCAGCAGCTTAGGATGGACGGGAGGAGGGGCTGAGCAGTTCTTC. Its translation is CASSLGWTGGGAEQFF.

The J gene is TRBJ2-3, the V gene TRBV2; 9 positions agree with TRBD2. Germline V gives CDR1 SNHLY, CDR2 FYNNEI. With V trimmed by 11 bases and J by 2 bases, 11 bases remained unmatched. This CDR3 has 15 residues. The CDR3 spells CAEQGLAGLTDTQYF. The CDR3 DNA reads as TGTGCCGAACAGGGCCTAGCGGGACTCACAGATACGCAGTATTTT.

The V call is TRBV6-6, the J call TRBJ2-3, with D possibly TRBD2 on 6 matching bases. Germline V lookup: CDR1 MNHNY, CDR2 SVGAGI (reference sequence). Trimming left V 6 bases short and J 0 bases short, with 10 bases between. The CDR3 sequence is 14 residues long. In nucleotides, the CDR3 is TGTGCCAGCAGCCGGGACTCGAGCACAGATACGCAGTATTTT. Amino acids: CASSRDSSTDTQYF.

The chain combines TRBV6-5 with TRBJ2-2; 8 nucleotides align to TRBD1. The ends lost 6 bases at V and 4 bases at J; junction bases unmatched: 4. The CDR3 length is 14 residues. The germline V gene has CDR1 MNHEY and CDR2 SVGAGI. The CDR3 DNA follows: TGTGCCAGCAGGAGCACAGGGGGCACCGGGGAGCTGTTTTTT. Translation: CASRSTGGTGELFF.

The CDR3 nucleotides read TGTGCCAGCAGCTTAAAGCAAAACACTGAAGCTTTCTTT. Protein: CASSLKQNTEAFF. The rearrangement joins TRBV7-3 to TRBJ1-1; no firm D call. The CDR3 extends over 13 amino acids. Between the trimmed V and J ends, which lost 1 base and 2 bases, there was a span of 5 bases. The germline V gene has CDR1 SGHTA and CDR2 FQGTGA.

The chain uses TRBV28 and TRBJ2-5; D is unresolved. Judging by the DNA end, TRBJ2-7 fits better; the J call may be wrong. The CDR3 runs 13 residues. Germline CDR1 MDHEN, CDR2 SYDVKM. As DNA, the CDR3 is TGTGCCAGCAGTCCTTCACGGTCCTACGAGCAGTACTTC. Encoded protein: CASSPSRSYEQYF.

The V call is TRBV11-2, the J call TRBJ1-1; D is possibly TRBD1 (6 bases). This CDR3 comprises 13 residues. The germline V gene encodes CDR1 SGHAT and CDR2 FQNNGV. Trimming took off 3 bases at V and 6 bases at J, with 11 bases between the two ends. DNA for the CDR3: TGTGCCAGCAGCTTCTCGGACAGCGCTGAAGCTTTCTTT. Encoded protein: CASSFSDSAEAFF.

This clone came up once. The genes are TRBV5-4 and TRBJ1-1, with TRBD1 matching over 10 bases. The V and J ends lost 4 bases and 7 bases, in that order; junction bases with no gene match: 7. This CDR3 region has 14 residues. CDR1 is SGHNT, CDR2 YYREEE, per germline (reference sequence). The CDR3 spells CASSGRQGASEAFF. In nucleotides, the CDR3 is TGTGCCAGCAGCGGGCGACAGGGGGCAAGTGAAGCTTTCTTT.